These 29 T cell receptor beta chains were sequenced from one sample in a study of cytomegalovirus exposure and HLA in healthy donors. The PCR contained 60 Vbeta and 13 Jbeta primers. The table came from immunoSEQ multiplex PCR; TCRdb's copy has only in-frame clones and leaves some out. Here the sample spans about 140,000 clones, 70% to 75% being singletons. The source material was PBMCs. The receptor source for this set is a woman aged 25 to 39 in good health and CMV-seronegative.

The CDR3: CASSPSGLAGGPREQFF. The CDR3 coding sequence is TGTGCCAGCTCACCGTCGGGACTAGCGGGAGGGCCGCGCGAGCAGTTCTTC. This chain links TRBV18 with TRBJ2-1; 16 nucleotides match TRBD2. Trimming took 3 bases from V and 10 from J; bases not matched to a gene: 9. The CDR3 loop spans 17 amino acids. Looked up from germline, CDR1 is KGHSH and CDR2 is LQKENI. Combining the CDR3 with reference TRBV18 and TRBJ2-1 gives the whole variable domain NAGVMQNPRHLVRRRGQEARLRCSPMKGHSHVYWYRQLPEEGLKFMVYLQKENIIDESGMPKERFSAEFPKEGPSILRIQQVVRGDSAAYFCASSPSGLAGGPREQFFGPGTRLTVL.

This clone turned up a few times. CDR3 nucleotide sequence: TGTGCCAGCAGCGTAGGCGGGGGGCCTAGCACAGATACGCAGTATTTT. This codes for CASSVGGGPSTDTQYF. The gene calls are TRBV9 and TRBJ2-3, with 8 bases that match TRBD2. CDR1 is SGDLS and CDR2 is YYNGEE in the germline V gene. CDR3 size: 16 residues. V shed 0 bases, J shed 0 bases, and the junction held 3 bases outside the gene matches.

The chain uses TRBV27 and TRBJ1-5; no definite D call. The V gene's germline CDR1 is MNHEY and CDR2 SMNVEV (reference sequence). Trimming shortened V by 2 bases and J by 9 bases, and 14 bases separated the two germline ends. This CDR3 contains 14 residues. The CDR3, as DNA: TGTGCCAGCAGTTTACGTCAGGATGGTTGGCCCCAGCATTTT. Encoded protein: CASSLRQDGWPQHF.

The chain joins TRBV6-1 to TRBJ2-7, with D possibly being TRBD2 (5 bases). Trimming cost V 7 bases and J 2 bases, with 15 bases left between them. Germline lookup yields CDR1 MNHNS and CDR2 SASEGT. The length of the CDR3 is 14 residues. The CDR3 DNA reads TGTGCCAGCATCATGGCAGGAGGAACCTACGAGCAGTACTTC. Amino acid sequence: CASIMAGGTYEQYF.

This rearrangement joins TRBV6-1 to TRBJ2-5; tentatively, D is TRBD1 (6 bases). The CDR3 runs 16 residues. The V end lost 3 bases, the J end lost 5 bases, and 19 bases lay between the germline ends. Germline V gives CDR1 MNHNS, CDR2 SASEGT. CDR3 coding DNA: TGTGCCAGCAGTGATTTTTGGGGGCAGGGTCGGGAGACCCAGTACTTC. It specifies CASSDFWGQGRETQYF.

This sequence joins TRBV5-5 and TRBJ2-5, with 9 nucleotides matching TRBD2. The germline CDR1 and CDR2 sequences are SGHKS and YYEKEE (reference sequence). The ends lost 5 bases at V and 0 bases at J; junction bases unmatched: 8. The CDR3 is 16 amino acids. The CDR3 region has the DNA TGTGCCAGCAGTTTAGGGACTAGCTTTTACCAAGAGACCCAGTACTTC. Its protein is CASSLGTSFYQETQYF.

The chain carries TRBV27 and TRBJ2-3; 10 nucleotides match TRBD2. This CDR3 is 14 amino acids long. CDR1 and CDR2 (germline): MNHEY, SMNVEV (reference sequence). The J segment lost 3 bases and the V segment lost 6 bases, leaving 3 bases of the junction unmatched. CDR3 sequence (DNA): TGTGCCAGCAGCCTACTAGCGGGGACAGATACGCAGTATTTT. It codes for CASSLLAGTDTQYF.

This clone was detected only a few times. The chain carries TRBV27 and TRBJ1-2; D perhaps matches TRBD1 (6 bases). This CDR3 is 16 amino acids long. V gave up 3 bases and J gave up 2 bases, with 16 bases separating them. Germline V gene sequence: CDR1 MNHEY, CDR2 SMNVEV (reference sequence). The DNA of the CDR3 is TGTGCCAGCAGTTTGTTCAGGGGAGAACAGAACTATGGCTACACCTTC. Translation: CASSLFRGEQNYGYTF.

On this clone: The germline gene is not matched at one end of the junction; a read error may be the cause. V and J are TRBV5-1 and TRBJ1-1, with no clear D. The germline V gene encodes CDR1 SGHRS and CDR2 YFSETQ. CDR3 length equals 14 residues. The CDR3 sequence: CASSLYSPGTEAFF. The CDR3 bases are TGTGCCAGCAGCTTGTACTCCCCCGGCACTGAAGCTTTCTTT.

This chain connects TRBV7-2 to TRBJ1-2, with TRBD1 matching over 8 bases. Germline CDR1 SGHTA, CDR2 FQGNSA. V lost 2 bases to trimming and J lost 0 bases; unmatched junction nucleotides: 5. The CDR3 loop spans 16 amino acids. CDR3 amino acids: CASSLRQGPSNYGYTF. Here the CDR3 DNA reads TGTGCCAGCAGCTTAAGACAGGGGCCGTCTAACTATGGCTACACCTTC.

This clone was picked up a small number of times. V and J are TRBV7-2 and TRBJ2-2, with 8 bases fitting TRBD1. Per the germline V gene, CDR1 is SGHTA and CDR2 is FQGNSA. This CDR3 contains 14 residues. The trim removed 5 bases at V and 7 bases at J, leaving 6 bases unmatched. The CDR3 nucleotides are TGTGCCAGCAGCCGGAGACAGGGGAGCGGGGAGCTGTTTTTT. It is translated as CASSRRQGSGELFF.

J is TRBJ2-3 and V is TRBV28; TRBD1 agrees at 9 bases. Germline V gene data show CDR1 as MDHEN and CDR2 as SYDVKM. The CDR3 consists of 15 residues. Trimming took 3 bases from V and 4 from J; bases not matched to a gene: 5. The CDR3 region is CASSLGTGRADTQYF. As DNA, the CDR3 is TGTGCCAGCAGTTTGGGGACAGGGCGGGCAGATACGCAGTATTTT. Looking up the rest from reference TRBV28 and TRBJ2-3 gives the full variable domain: DVKVTQSSRYLVKRTGEKVFLECVQDMDHENMFWYRQDPGLGLRLIYFSYDVKMKEKGDIPEGYSVSREKKERFSLILESASTNQTSMYLCASSLGTGRADTQYFGPGTRLTVL.

This clone showed up just a few times. The chain is built from TRBV27 and TRBJ2-7; 7 bases map to TRBD2. CDR3 size: 14 residues. With V trimmed by 4 bases and J by 4 bases, 7 bases remained unmatched. Per the germline V gene, CDR1 is MNHEY and CDR2 is SMNVEV (reference sequence). This CDR3 is CASSSASGAYEQYV. CDR3 DNA: TGTGCCAGCAGTTCAGCCAGCGGGGCTTACGAGCAGTACGTC.

This clone was counted only a few times. The CDR3 DNA sequence: TGTGCCAGCAGTTTTGACAGAGCTAACTATGGCTACACCTTC. This translates into CASSFDRANYGYTF. The chain recombines TRBV7-2 with TRBJ1-2, with D perhaps matching TRBD1 (5 bases). Germline V CDR1 and CDR2: SGHTA, FQGNSA. Trimming left V 6 bases short and J 0 bases short, with 11 bases between. This CDR3 contains 14 residues.

This clone has just one count. V usage is TRBV5-4 and J usage is TRBJ1-1, with 8 positions matching TRBD1. The V gene end was trimmed by 1 base and the J gene end by 4 bases; junction bases not matched to a gene: 9. Germline loops: CDR1 SGHNT, CDR2 YYREEE (reference sequence). The CDR3 extends over 16 amino acids. The CDR3 protein is CASSLMSGGRGTEAFF. The CDR3 bases are TGTGCCAGCAGCTTGATGTCAGGGGGCCGGGGCACTGAAGCTTTCTTT.

This clone was seen a handful of times. This chain links TRBV14 with TRBJ2-5; 7 bases map to TRBD2. This CDR3 has 15 amino acids. Trimming cost V 5 bases and J 1 base; bases outside gene matches: 7. Per germline, CDR1 SGHDN and CDR2 FVKESK. In nucleotides, the CDR3 is TGTGCCAGCAGCGACACAGCGGGGACCCAAGAGACCCAGTACTTC. It encodes CASSDTAGTQETQYF.

The genes are TRBV5-8 and TRBJ2-7; 9 nucleotides align to TRBD1. The trim removed 4 bases at V and 1 base at J, leaving 6 bases unmatched. The CDR3 consists of 15 residues. The germline gives CDR1 SGHTS, CDR2 YDEGEE. CDR3 nucleotides: TGTGCCAGCAGCCCCCTGGACAGGGGATCCTACGAGCAGTACTTC. Translating gives CASSPLDRGSYEQYF. The full variable domain, rest sourced from reference TRBV5-8 and TRBJ2-7, is EAGVTQSPTHLIKTRGQQATLRCSPISGHTSVYWYQQALGLGLQFLLWYDEGEERNRGNFPPRFSGRQFPNYSSELNVNALELEDSALYLCASSPLDRGSYEQYFGPGTRLTVT.

The chain employs TRBV5-1 and TRBJ2-5; D gene uncertain. The CDR3 loop spans 14 amino acids. V was cut by 1 base and J by 5 bases, with 12 bases left in between. The germline CDR1 and CDR2 sequences are SGHRS and YFSETQ. CDR3 sequence reads: CASSLLSPQETQYF. The CDR3 coding sequence is TGCGCCAGCAGCTTGCTTTCCCCACAGGAGACCCAGTACTTC.

CDR3 nucleotides: TGCGCCAGCAGCTCCCACCCACAGGGGAATGGGGAGACCCAGTACTTC. Translation: CASSSHPQGNGETQYF. V gene TRBV5-1 combines with J gene TRBJ2-5, with 7 bases that match TRBD1. V dropped 3 bases and J dropped 5; count of bases not matched to a gene: 13. Germline V lookup: CDR1 SGHRS, CDR2 YFSETQ. This CDR3 is 16 amino acids long.

The chain is built from TRBV14 and TRBJ1-1; unclear D gene. CDR1 SGHDN and CDR2 FVKESK come from the germline V gene. V was trimmed by 3 bases and J by 5 bases, leaving 10 bases between them. This CDR3 is built from 13 residues. This CDR3 is CASSQRTLTEAFF. The CDR3 DNA is TGTGCCAGCAGCCAGCGGACTTTGACTGAAGCTTTCTTT.

The rearrangement joins TRBV6-1 to TRBJ1-5; unclear D gene. V was shortened by 2 bases and J by 0 bases, with 14 bases between the two germline ends. Per germline, CDR1 MNHNS and CDR2 SASEGT. This CDR3 region has 17 residues. The CDR3 region is CASSETMIVYSNQPQHF. The CDR3 nucleotides read TGTGCCAGCAGTGAAACGATGATTGTCTATAGCAATCAGCCCCAGCATTTT.

This clone came up a few times. This chain joins TRBV28 and TRBJ1-5, with no clear D. The CDR3 runs to 11 residues. The germline CDR1 and CDR2 sequences are MDHEN and SYDVKM. V gave up 6 bases and J gave up 6 bases, with 6 bases separating them. As DNA, the CDR3 is TGTGCCAGCAGACAGATTCAGCCCCAGCATTTT. Amino acid sequence: CASRQIQPQHF.

The chain recombines TRBV29-1 with TRBJ1-2, with 9 positions matching TRBD1. From germline, CDR1 is SQVTM and CDR2 ANQGSEA. This CDR3 comprises 15 residues. V lost 7 bases and J lost 8; bases outside the gene matches: 17. CDR3 in amino acids: CSARTGAANKGGYTF. CDR3 sequence (DNA): TGCAGCGCCCGGACAGGGGCCGCAAATAAAGGCGGCTACACCTTC. Filled out from reference TRBV29-1 and TRBJ1-2, the complete variable domain reads SAVISQKPSRDICQRGTSLTIQCQVDSQVTMMFWYRQQPGQSLTLIATANQGSEATYESGFVIDKFPISRPNLTFSTLTVSNMSPEDSSIYLCSARTGAANKGGYTFGSGTRLTVV.

The V gene is TRBV10-3, the J gene TRBJ1-6; 10 bases are shared with TRBD1. The germline gives CDR1 ENHRY, CDR2 SYGVKD. V lost 9 bases, J lost 7 bases, and 6 bases stayed unmatched. The CDR3 spans 14 residues. As DNA, the CDR3 is TGTGCCATTTCTCCGGGACAGGGGAATTCACCCCTCCACTTT. This gives the protein CAISPGQGNSPLHF.

The count of this clone is one. V gene TRBV4-2 combines with J gene TRBJ1-1; 9 bases fit TRBD1. Trimming removed 3 bases from V and 7 bases from J; junction bases left unmatched: 12. Germline assignment: CDR1 LGHNA and CDR2 YNFKEQ. The CDR3 is made up of 16 amino acids. The CDR3 spells CASSQGQGGIDGEAFF. Written as DNA, the CDR3 is TGTGCCAGCAGCCAGGGACAGGGTGGGATCGACGGTGAAGCTTTCTTT.

Notes on this clone: The same CDR3 also results from other DNA sequences found in this sample. V gene TRBV5-4 combines with J gene TRBJ2-1; 8 bases fit TRBD2. This CDR3 is built from 15 residues. Trimming removed 0 bases from V and 1 base from J; junction bases left unmatched: 0. Germline V gene data show CDR1 as SGHNT and CDR2 as YYREEE (reference sequence). The CDR3 DNA is TGTGCCAGCAGCTTGGCTAGCGGGTCCTACAATGAGCAGTTCTTC. Its protein is CASSLASGSYNEQFF.

DNA for the CDR3: TGTGCCAGCAGTACGTCTGGGACTAGTCAAGAGACCCAGTACTTC. As protein: CASSTSGTSQETQYF. This rearrangement joins TRBV28 to TRBJ2-5; 8 bases are shared with TRBD2. Trimming took 5 bases from V and 2 from J; bases not matched to a gene: 7. This CDR3 is 15 amino acids long. The germline V gene has CDR1 MDHEN and CDR2 SYDVKM.

The V and J genes are TRBV6-1 and TRBJ1-1; D is perhaps TRBD1 (5 bases). Germline V gene lookup returns CDR1 MNHNS and CDR2 SASEGT. This CDR3 comprises 14 residues. Trimming removed 3 bases at V and 4 bases at J, with 12 bases between. CDR3 in amino acids: CASSDLWGGTEAFF. As DNA, the CDR3 is TGTGCCAGCAGTGATCTTTGGGGGGGCACTGAAGCTTTCTTT.

The rearrangement joins TRBV2 to TRBJ1-1, with a tentative D call TRBD1 (5 bases). The CDR3 is 13 amino acids. The V gene lost 4 bases and the J gene lost 5 bases, with 11 bases spanning the gap. The germline gives CDR1 SNHLY, CDR2 FYNNEI. The DNA for the CDR3 is TGTGCCAGCAGTGTGAGGCAGGGAACTGAAGCTTTCTTT. This gives the protein CASSVRQGTEAFF. The variable domain in full, completed from reference TRBV2 and TRBJ1-1, reads EPEVTQTPSHQVTQMGQEVILRCVPISNHLYFYWYRQILGQKVEFLVSFYNNEISEKSEIFDDQFSVERPDGSNFTLKIRSTKLEDSAMYFCASSVRQGTEAFFGQGTRLTVV.